This TCR beta chain emerged from a study of shared clonotypes between healthy human individuals. The study's findings and limits: Relative to their counterparts shared across all four donors, non-shared clonotypes exhibited diminished generation probabilities.

Profiled with immunoSEQ multiplex PCR; TCRdb holds only in-frame clones, not every one. Counted here are about 2.3 million clones, about 92% occurring once; the ten biggest clones make up 0.35% to 0.5%. This clone showed up just once. Its antigen is not identified. V was pared by 4 bases and J by 4 bases, with 18 bases between. CDR1 and CDR2 (germline): GTSNPN, SVGIG (reference sequence). CDR3 length equals 15 residues. The chain couples TRBV30 to TRBJ2-3, with TRBD1 as a possible D gene (6 bases). The receptor's source is a young man in good health. Some clones in this sample may be carry-over from other donors' samples. The sample consisted of naive CD4+ T cells from PBMCs. The subset here: CD45RA+ positively selected. DNA for the CDR3: TGTGCCTGGACTTCGGGACAACCAACGCCAGATACGCAGTATTTT. This encodes CAWTSGQPTPDTQYF.